A selection of T cell receptor beta chains follows, all from one sample in a study of cytomegalovirus exposure and HLA in healthy donors. Assay used: immunoSEQ multiplex PCR; TCRdb lists only in-frame clones, some missing. The sample lists about 190,000 clones, more than 65% occurring once. Sequencing was carried out using PBMCs. These receptors were taken from a woman between 25 and 40 years old in good health and CMV-seropositive. The CDR3 runs from the conserved cysteine through the conserved F or W. A D gene is named only where the DNA matches it firmly. For some rows the clone size is stated as once, few or many, or as a class when expanded; others skip it.

clone_size,j_call,cdr3_length,d_call,v_call,cdr3_nt,cdr3_aa
NA,TRBJ1-1,14,NA,TRBV7-8,TGTGCCAGCAGCCCTGGCGGCATGAACACTGAAGCTTTCTTT,CASSPGGMNTEAFF
once,TRBJ2-7,16,TRBD1,TRBV4-1,TGCGCCAGCAGCCAAGATAAGGGACAGGCTACCTACGAGCAGTACTTC,CASSQDKGQATYEQYF
NA,TRBJ1-1,17,TRBD1,TRBV5-1,TGCGCCAGCAGTTCTAGGGACAGCGGACGCCCGAACACTGAAGCTTTCTTT,CASSSRDSGRPNTEAFF
NA,TRBJ2-2,14,NA,TRBV7-2,TGTGCCAGCAGCTCCGCGGGACAGAGCGGGGAGCTGTTTTTT,CASSSAGQSGELFF
NA,TRBJ2-1,16,TRBD2,TRBV13,TGTGCCAGCAGGGCAAGGGGGGCGGGGGGTAGGAATGAGCAGTTCTTC,CASRARGAGGRNEQFF
NA,TRBJ2-7,15,TRBD2,TRBV6-1,TGTGCCAGCAGTGAAGCTCAGACTAGCGCCTACGAGCAGTACTTC,CASSEAQTSAYEQYF
few,TRBJ2-7,15,TRBD1,TRBV19,TGTGCCAGTAGTATGGGGACAGGCCAAAACTACGAGCAGTACTTC,CASSMGTGQNYEQYF
NA,TRBJ1-5,15,NA,TRBV19,TGTGCCAGTAGTTGGGGGACATCCAGCAATCAGCCCCAGCATTTT,CASSWGTSSNQPQHF
NA,TRBJ2-7,22,TRBD2,TRBV27,TGTGCCAGCAGCCCCTTTTCCATCAGACCGGGACTAGCGGGAGGTCCCTCCTACGAGCAGTACTTC,CASSPFSIRPGLAGGPSYEQYF
NA,TRBJ2-7,14,NA,TRBV5-5,TGTGCCAGCAGCTACCGGGACACGGTACGGGAGCAGTACTTC,CASSYRDTVREQYF
few,TRBJ2-7,15,TRBD2,TRBV19,TGTGCCAGTGATGACGGAGCGGGAGTATCCTACGAGCAGTACTTC,CASDDGAGVSYEQYF
NA,TRBJ1-2,15,NA,TRBV28,TGTGCCAGCAGTTTGACCGGCGGAGCTAACTATGGCTACACCTTC,CASSLTGGANYGYTF
NA,TRBJ2-7,14,TRBD1,TRBV19,TGTGCCAGTAGTTCCGGGACAGGGGTCTACGAGCAGTACTTC,CASSSGTGVYEQYF
NA,TRBJ2-7,15,TRBD1,TRBV27,TGTGCCAGCAGTACTCGGGGGACAGGGGTAGACGAGCAGTACTTC,CASSTRGTGVDEQYF
once,TRBJ2-5,13,NA,TRBV6-1,TGTGCCTTCAGGGTCCTCAGTGAAGAGACCCAGTACTTC,CAFRVLSEETQYF
NA,TRBJ2-1,17,NA,TRBV4-1,TGCGCCAGCAGCCAAGATCGAGGCAGCGGAGCCTACAATGAGCAGTTCTTC,CASSQDRGSGAYNEQFF
few,TRBJ1-4,15,NA,TRBV28,TGTGCCAGCAGGCTCGCCGGGACAAGGAGTGAAAAACTGTTTTTT,CASRLAGTRSEKLFF
NA,TRBJ2-7,12,TRBD2,TRBV5-1,TGCGCCAGCAGCTTCCGGGGGGACGAGCAGTACTTC,CASSFRGDEQYF
few,TRBJ2-3,18,NA,TRBV7-9,TGTGCCAGCAGCTTAGCGCTGATGCGGGACGGGGGCACAGATACGCAGTATTTT,CASSLALMRDGGTDTQYF
NA,TRBJ2-1,15,TRBD1,TRBV28,TGTGCCAGCAGAATTCCGGGACAGGGGCTACGTGAGCAGTTCTTC,CASRIPGQGLREQFF
NA,TRBJ2-7,16,TRBD1,TRBV25-1,TGTGCCAGCAGTGACCCGATCTGGGACAGGCTCGGAGAGCAGTACTTC,CASSDPIWDRLGEQYF
NA,TRBJ1-1,14,NA,TRBV6-5,TGTGCCAGCAGTTTCAGGGTAGGGGACACTGAAGCTTTCTTT,CASSFRVGDTEAFF
NA,TRBJ1-1,12,TRBD1,TRBV7-2,TGTGCCAGCAGCCCTTACAGGGGTGAAGCTTTCTTT,CASSPYRGEAFF
NA,TRBJ1-1,15,TRBD1,TRBV19,TGTGCCAGTAGTAAGGGGGACAGAAGAAACACTGAAGCTTTCTTT,CASSKGDRRNTEAFF
once,TRBJ2-7,15,NA,TRBV2,TGTGCCAGCAGCACCAGCGGTGGAGGGCCCTACGAGCAGTACTTC,CASSTSGGGPYEQYF
NA,TRBJ2-7,14,TRBD2,TRBV19,TGTGCCAGTAGTATTCTTGGGACTAGCATTGAGCAGTACTTC,CASSILGTSIEQYF
few,TRBJ2-4,14,TRBD2,TRBV5-4,TGTGCCAGCAGCGGGACTACCGTGGATCCCATTCAGTACTTC,CASSGTTVDPIQYF
NA,TRBJ2-1,14,NA,TRBV28,TGTGCCAGCAGTCCCGCCGGGGGTGGCAATGAGCAGTTCTTC,CASSPAGGGNEQFF
once,TRBJ1-2,12,TRBD1,TRBV6-1,TGTGCCAGCACCTCAGGGGGAACCGGCTACACCTTC,CASTSGGTGYTF
once,TRBJ2-7,14,NA,TRBV5-5,TGTGCCAGCAAGGAACTAGCCCCCGACTACGAGCAGTACTTC,CASKELAPDYEQYF
once,TRBJ2-7,16,TRBD2,TRBV11-2,TGTGCCAGCAGCTTAGTGGGTAGCGGGGGTTCCTACGAGCAGTACTTC,CASSLVGSGGSYEQYF
NA,TRBJ2-2,17,NA,TRBV7-9,TGTGCCAGCAGCTTACTACCGGGACTCCTAAACACCGGGGAGCTGTTTTTT,CASSLLPGLLNTGELFF
few,TRBJ2-1,18,TRBD2,TRBV4-1,TGCGCCAGCAGCCAAGAGAGTCCTAGCGGGAGTTCTCATAATGAGCAGTTCTTC,CASSQESPSGSSHNEQFF
once,TRBJ1-1,14,NA,TRBV7-2,TGTGCCAGCAGCTTACTAAGAACCAACACTGAAGCTTTCTTT,CASSLLRTNTEAFF
NA,TRBJ2-3,14,NA,TRBV5-4,TGTGCCAGCAGAAATACAGGGAGGGCAGATACGCAGTATTTT,CASRNTGRADTQYF
once,TRBJ2-5,13,NA,TRBV15,TGTGCCACTCGCACCGGGGGAAGCGAGACCCAGTACTTC,CATRTGGSETQYF
once,TRBJ2-1,16,TRBD2,TRBV5-6,TGTGCCAGCAGCTTCAACCAGCGGGGGTCCTACAATGAGCAGTTCTTC,CASSFNQRGSYNEQFF
NA,TRBJ1-1,13,TRBD1,TRBV29-1,TGCAGCGTCACAGGGGGTGCGAACACTGAAGCTTTCTTT,CSVTGGANTEAFF
NA,TRBJ1-5,15,NA,TRBV7-9,TGTGCCAGCAGCCCGGGACTGACTAGCAATCAGCCCCAGCATTTT,CASSPGLTSNQPQHF
NA,TRBJ1-1,12,NA,TRBV5-4,TGTGCCAGCAGTTGGGGGGGAACTGAAGCTTTCTTT,CASSWGGTEAFF
NA,TRBJ2-1,11,NA,TRBV29-1,TGCAGCGTCCCAGACAGAGCTGAGCAGTTCTTC,CSVPDRAEQFF
NA,TRBJ2-2,12,NA,TRBV19,TGTGCCAGTAGTGGAGGCACCGGGGAGCTGTTTTTT,CASSGGTGELFF
NA,TRBJ2-7,13,TRBD2,TRBV19,TGTGCCAGTAGTCCCCGGGGGGCCTACGAGCAGTACTTC,CASSPRGAYEQYF
few,TRBJ2-7,16,TRBD1,TRBV14,TGTGCCAGCAGCCAAGCTCTGGACAGGAGGCTAGGCGAGCAGTACTTC,CASSQALDRRLGEQYF
NA,TRBJ2-7,17,TRBD1,TRBV5-1,TGCGCCAGCAGCCTGGGACAGGGTCGGGGAAAGGTCTACGAGCAGTACTTC,CASSLGQGRGKVYEQYF